This T cell receptor (beta chain) was identified during a study of T-cell memory formation after mild COVID-19. General study findings and limits: Largely, contracting CD4+ clones fell within CM and EM, and contracting CD8+ clones within EMRA. There was a balanced CD4/CD8 profile in clones contracting day 15 to 85, and later expanders leaned CD4+.

This clonotype was observed many times. The antigen is not known. Trimming took 0 bases from V and 4 from J; bases not matched to a gene: 4. Germline lookup yields CDR1 SGHRS and CDR2 YFSETQ. This CDR3 is built from 15 residues. In TCRdb, the 5' RACE reads were re-called with MiXCR into one record per CDR3 protein. Among more than 400,000 distinct CDR3 sequences listed, approximately 18% were seen once. V and J are TRBV5-1 and TRBJ2-1; TRBD2 matches 7 bases. This TCR came from an adult woman who had mild COVID-19 (a few samples of this study predate the infection). Cell type and time point are not known. The sequenced sample was PBMCs or a T cell subset sorted from them (not recorded which). CDR3 nucleotide sequence: TGCGCCAGCAGCTTGGTGTCTAGCGGATACAATGAGCAGTTCTTC. This gives the protein CASSLVSSGYNEQFF.